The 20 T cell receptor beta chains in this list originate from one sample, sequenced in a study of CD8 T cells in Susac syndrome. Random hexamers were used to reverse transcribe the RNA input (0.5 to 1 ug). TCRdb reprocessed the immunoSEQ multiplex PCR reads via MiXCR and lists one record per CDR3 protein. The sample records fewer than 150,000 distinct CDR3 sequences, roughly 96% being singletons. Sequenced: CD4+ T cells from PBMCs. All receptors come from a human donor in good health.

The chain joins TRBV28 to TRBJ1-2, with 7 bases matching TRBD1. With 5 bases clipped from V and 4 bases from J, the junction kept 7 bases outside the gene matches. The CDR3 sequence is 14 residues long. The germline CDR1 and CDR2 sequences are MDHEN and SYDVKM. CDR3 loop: CASSPGQRLYGYTF. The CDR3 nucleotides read TGTGCCAGCAGTCCGGGACAGAGACTCTATGGCTACACCTTC.

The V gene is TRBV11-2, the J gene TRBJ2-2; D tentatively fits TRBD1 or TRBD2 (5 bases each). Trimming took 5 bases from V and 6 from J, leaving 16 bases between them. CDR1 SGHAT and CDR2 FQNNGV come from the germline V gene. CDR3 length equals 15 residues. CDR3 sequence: CASSKGASWAGELFF. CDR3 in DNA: TGTGCCAGCAGCAAAGGGGCTAGCTGGGCCGGGGAGCTGTTTTTT.

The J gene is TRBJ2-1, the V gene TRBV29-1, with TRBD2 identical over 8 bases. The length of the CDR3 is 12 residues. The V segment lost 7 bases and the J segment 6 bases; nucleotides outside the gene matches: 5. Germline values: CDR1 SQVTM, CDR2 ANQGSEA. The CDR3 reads CSALSGGNEQFF. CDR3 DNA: TGCAGCGCACTGAGCGGGGGCAATGAGCAGTTCTTC.

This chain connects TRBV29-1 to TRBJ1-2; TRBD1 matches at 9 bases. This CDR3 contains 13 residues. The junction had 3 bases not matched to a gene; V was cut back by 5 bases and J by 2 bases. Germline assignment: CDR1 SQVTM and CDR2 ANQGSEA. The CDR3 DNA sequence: TGCAGCGTTACAGGGGGCGGAAACTATGGCTACACCTTC. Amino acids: CSVTGGGNYGYTF.

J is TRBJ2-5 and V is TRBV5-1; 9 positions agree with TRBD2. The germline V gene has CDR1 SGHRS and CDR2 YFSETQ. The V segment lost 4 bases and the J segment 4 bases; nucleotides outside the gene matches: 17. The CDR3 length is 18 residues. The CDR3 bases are TGCGCCAGCAGCGGCTTTCCCAGTAGCGGGAGTAGTGTAGAGACCCAGTACTTC. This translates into CASSGFPSSGSSVETQYF.

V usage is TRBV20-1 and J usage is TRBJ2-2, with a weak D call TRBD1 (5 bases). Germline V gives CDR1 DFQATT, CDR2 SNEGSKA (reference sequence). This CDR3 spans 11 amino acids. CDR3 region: CRGESTGELFF. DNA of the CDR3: TGCAGAGGGGAAAGCACCGGGGAGCTGTTTTTT.

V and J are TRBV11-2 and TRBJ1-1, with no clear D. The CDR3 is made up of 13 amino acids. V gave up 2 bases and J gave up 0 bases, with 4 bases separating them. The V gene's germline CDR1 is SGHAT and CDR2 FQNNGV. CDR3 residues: CASSLSMNTEAFF. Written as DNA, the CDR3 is TGTGCCAGCAGCTTAAGTATGAACACTGAAGCTTTCTTT.

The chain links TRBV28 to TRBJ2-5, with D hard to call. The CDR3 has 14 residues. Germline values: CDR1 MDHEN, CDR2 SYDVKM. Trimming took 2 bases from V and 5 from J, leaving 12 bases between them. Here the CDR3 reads CASSLRSGAETQYF. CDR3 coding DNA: TGTGCCAGCAGTTTACGGTCAGGAGCGGAGACCCAGTACTTC.

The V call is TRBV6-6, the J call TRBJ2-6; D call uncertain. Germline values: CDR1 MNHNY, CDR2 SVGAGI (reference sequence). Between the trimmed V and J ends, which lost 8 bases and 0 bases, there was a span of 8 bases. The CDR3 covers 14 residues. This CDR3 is CASSGLSGANVLTF. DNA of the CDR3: TGTGCCAGCTCTGGCCTCTCTGGGGCCAACGTCCTGACTTTC.

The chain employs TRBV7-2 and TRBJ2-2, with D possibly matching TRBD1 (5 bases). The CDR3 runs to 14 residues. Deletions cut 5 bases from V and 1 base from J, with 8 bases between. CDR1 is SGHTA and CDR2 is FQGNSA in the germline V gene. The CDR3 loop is CASSNGQNTGELFF. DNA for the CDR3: TGTGCCAGCAGCAACGGACAGAACACCGGGGAGCTGTTTTTT.

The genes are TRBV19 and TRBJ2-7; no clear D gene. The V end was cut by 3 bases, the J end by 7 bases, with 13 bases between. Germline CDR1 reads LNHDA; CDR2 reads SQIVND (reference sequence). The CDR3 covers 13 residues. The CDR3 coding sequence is TGTGCCAGTAGTATCATGGGTTTGGGGGAGCAGTACTTC. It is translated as CASSIMGLGEQYF.

The CDR3 sequence is CASMGETQYF. For the CDR3, the DNA is TGTGCCAGCATGGGAGAGACCCAGTACTTC. The J gene is TRBJ2-5, the V gene TRBV6-5; no reliable D call. The germline V gene has CDR1 MNHEY and CDR2 SVGAGI. The CDR3 length is 10 residues. Trimming left V 7 bases short and J 4 bases short, with 4 bases between.

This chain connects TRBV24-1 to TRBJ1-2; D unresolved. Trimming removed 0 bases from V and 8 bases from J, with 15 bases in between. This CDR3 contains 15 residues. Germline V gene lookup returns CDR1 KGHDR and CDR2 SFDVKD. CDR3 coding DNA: TGTGCCACCAGTGATTTGGTAACAGCCTTCGGGGGCTACACCTTC. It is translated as CATSDLVTAFGGYTF.

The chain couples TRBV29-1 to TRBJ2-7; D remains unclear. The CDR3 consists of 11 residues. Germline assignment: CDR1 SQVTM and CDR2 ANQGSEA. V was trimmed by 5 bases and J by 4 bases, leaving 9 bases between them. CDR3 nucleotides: TGCAGCGTTACAAAATCGTACGAGCAGTACTTC. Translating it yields CSVTKSYEQYF.

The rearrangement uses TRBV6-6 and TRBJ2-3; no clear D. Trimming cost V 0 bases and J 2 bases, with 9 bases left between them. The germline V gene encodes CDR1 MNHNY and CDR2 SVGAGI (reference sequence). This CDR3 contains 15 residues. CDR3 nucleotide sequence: TGTGCCAGCAGTTACTCGCGCGGAAACACAGATACGCAGTATTTT. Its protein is CASSYSRGNTDTQYF.

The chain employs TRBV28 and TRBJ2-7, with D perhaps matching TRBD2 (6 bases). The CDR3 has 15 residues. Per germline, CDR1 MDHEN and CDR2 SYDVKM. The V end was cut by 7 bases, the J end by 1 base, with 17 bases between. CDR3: CASTSPGDPSYEQYF. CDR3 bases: TGTGCCAGCACCTCCCCGGGGGACCCGTCCTACGAGCAGTACTTC.

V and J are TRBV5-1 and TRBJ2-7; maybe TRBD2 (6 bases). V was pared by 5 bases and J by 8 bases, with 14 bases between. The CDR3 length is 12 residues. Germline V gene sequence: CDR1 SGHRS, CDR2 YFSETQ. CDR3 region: CASSVEGIKQYF. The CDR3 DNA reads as TGCGCCAGCAGTGTGGAGGGAATCAAGCAGTACTTC.

The chain's CDR3 is CASSLLARGHQETQYF. DNA for the CDR3: TGCGCCAGCAGCTTGTTGGCGCGGGGGCATCAAGAGACCCAGTACTTC. The chain is built from TRBV5-1 and TRBJ2-5, with D possibly TRBD2 on 7 matching bases. Trimming removed 1 base at V and 2 bases at J, with 15 bases between. The germline V gene encodes CDR1 SGHRS and CDR2 YFSETQ. CDR3 length: 16 residues.

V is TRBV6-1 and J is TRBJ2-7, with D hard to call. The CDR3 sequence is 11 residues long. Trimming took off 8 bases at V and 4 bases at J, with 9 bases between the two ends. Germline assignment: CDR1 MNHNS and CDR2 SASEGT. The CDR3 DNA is TGTGCCAGCGGTTTGGGGTACGAGCAGTACTTC. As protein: CASGLGYEQYF.

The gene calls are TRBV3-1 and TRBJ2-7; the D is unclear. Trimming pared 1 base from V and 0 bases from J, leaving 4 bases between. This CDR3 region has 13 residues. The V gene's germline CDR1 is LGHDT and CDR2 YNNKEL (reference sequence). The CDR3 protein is CASSQGPSYEQYF. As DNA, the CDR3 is TGTGCCAGCAGCCAAGGTCCCTCCTACGAGCAGTACTTC.